In its sample, the clone carrying this TCR beta chain was seen a few times. What it recognizes is unknown. This entry belongs to a study of CD8+ T cells in alopecia areata. At the level of the study: A regimen of oral tofacitinib, 5 to 10 mg twice daily, was given to treated patients. Overall study results and limits: Significant decreases in scalp clonality and expanded CD8+ clones followed tofacitinib treatment. Lesional scalp displayed greater clonality than normal scalp, most notably in alopecia totalis/universalis.

Trimming removed 0 bases at V and 5 bases at J, with 14 bases between. This CDR3 contains 14 residues. Germline lookup yields CDR1 SQVTM and CDR2 ANQGSEA. Following RNA extraction, reverse transcription yielded cDNA that acted as the sequencing template. Using immunoSEQ multiplex PCR, the repertoire was profiled, and TCRdb retains in-frame clones only, with some absent. The sample has fewer than 150,000 clones, roughly 63% seen once. Treatment specified: oral pan-JAK inhibitor, 5-10 mg twice daily. In alopecia areata patients, both lesional scalp punch biopsies and peripheral blood were collected. Sequenced here: CD8+ T cells sorted from blood, sampled at week 4, from a patient treated with tofacitinib. This sequence joins TRBV29-1 and TRBJ2-7; D possibly corresponds to TRBD1 (7 bases). The origin of this receptor is a human donor with alopecia areata. The CDR3 sequence is CSVEEEGAFHEQYF. The CDR3 DNA sequence: TGCAGCGTTGAAGAGGAGGGGGCTTTTCACGAGCAGTACTTC.